These T cell receptor beta chains were read from a single sample in a study of cytomegalovirus exposure and HLA in healthy donors. Clones were sequenced by immunoSEQ multiplex PCR, and TCRdb holds only the in-frame ones, with some missing. The table lists about 180,000 clones, over 70% of them singletons. The sequenced sample was PBMCs. The receptor source for this set is a man aged 18 to 30 in good health and CMV-seronegative. CDR3s include the opening cysteine and the closing phenylalanine or tryptophan. The D gene is left open where the match is weak. A clone size is listed for some rows: how often the clone was seen (once, few, many), or a class if it is expanded.

size	V	J	D	CDR3	DNA
NA	TRBV7-6	TRBJ2-7	NA	CASSLEGGTAYEQYF	TGTGCCAGCAGCTTAGAGGGCGGGACCGCCTACGAGCAGTACTTC
NA	TRBV30	TRBJ2-3	TRBD2	CAWSVPGWLAGTDTQYF	TGTGCCTGGAGTGTACCGGGTTGGCTAGCGGGGACAGATACGCAGTATTTT
NA	TRBV18	TRBJ2-4	NA	CASSPVPVGAAKNIQYF	TGTGCCAGCTCACCAGTCCCGGTGGGAGCGGCCAAAAACATTCAGTACTTC
NA	TRBV27	TRBJ1-2	NA	CASSLSPGLDGYTF	TGTGCCAGCAGTTTATCGCCGGGATTAGATGGCTACACCTTC
NA	TRBV11-2	TRBJ1-1	NA	CASSLAGGGNTEAFF	TGTGCCAGCAGCTTAGCTGGGGGGGGGAACACTGAAGCTTTCTTT
NA	TRBV5-1	TRBJ2-3	NA	CASSLIGLNRVYPDTQYF	TGCGCCAGCAGCTTGATCGGGCTTAACAGGGTTTATCCAGATACGCAGTATTTT
NA	TRBV6-5	TRBJ2-7	TRBD2	CASSSGASGGRGQYF	TGTGCCAGCAGTTCCGGCGCTAGCGGGGGTAGGGGGCAGTACTTC
NA	TRBV20-1	TRBJ2-1	NA	CSARDRDEQFF	TGCAGTGCTAGAGACCGAGATGAGCAGTTCTTC
NA	TRBV4-3	TRBJ2-7	TRBD2	CASSQDLASGSYEQYF	TGCGCCAGCAGCCAAGATTTGGCTAGCGGGAGCTACGAGCAGTACTTC
few	TRBV19	TRBJ1-1	NA	CASSNREINTEAFF	TGTGCCAGCAGCAACCGGGAGATAAACACTGAAGCTTTCTTT
NA	TRBV7-9	TRBJ1-2	NA	CASSQETGNGYTF	TGTGCCAGCAGCCAGGAAACAGGGAATGGCTACACCTTC
once	TRBV5-1	TRBJ1-4	NA	CASSLAPPGGEKLFF	TGCGCCAGCAGCTTGGCCCCTCCCGGGGGTGAAAAACTGTTTTTT
once	TRBV4-3	TRBJ2-3	TRBD2	CASSQLVAGGVADTQYF	TGCGCCAGCAGCCAGCTTGTAGCGGGAGGGGTCGCAGATACGCAGTATTTT
NA	TRBV5-1	TRBJ2-1	NA	CASSFLPSYNEQFF	TGCGCCAGCAGCTTCCTACCTTCCTACAATGAGCAGTTCTTC
NA	TRBV7-2	TRBJ2-3	TRBD2	CASSSRSGGPDTQYF	TGTGCCAGCAGCTCACGTAGCGGGGGGCCAGATACGCAGTATTTT
once	TRBV5-1	TRBJ1-1	NA	CASSFGGTAFF	TGCGCCAGCAGCTTCGGAGGGACGGCTTTCTTT
few	TRBV7-9	TRBJ2-2	NA	CASSSNRGGELFF	TGTGCCAGCAGCTCTAATCGTGGCGGGGAGCTGTTTTTT
NA	TRBV6-6	TRBJ2-1	TRBD2	CASSYTGLADNEQFF	TGTGCCAGCAGTTACACGGGACTAGCCGACAATGAGCAGTTCTTC
NA	TRBV5-4	TRBJ2-7	NA	CASSFQGRPYEQYF	TGTGCCAGCAGCTTCCAGGGGCGACCCTACGAGCAGTACTTC
NA	TRBV25-1	TRBJ1-1	TRBD1	CASSGDRANTEAFF	TGTGCCAGCAGTGGGGACAGGGCGAACACTGAAGCTTTCTTT
NA	TRBV5-1	TRBJ1-4	NA	CASSLGVPGATNEKLFF	TGCGCCAGCAGCTTGGGGGTCCCGGGGGCAACTAATGAAAAACTGTTTTTT
NA	TRBV9	TRBJ2-1	TRBD2	CASSLATSGRAGEQFF	TGTGCCAGCAGCCTCGCGACTAGCGGGAGGGCGGGGGAGCAGTTCTTC
NA	TRBV18	TRBJ2-7	NA	CASSPPSIPYEQYF	TGTGCCAGCTCACCACCGTCCATCCCCTACGAGCAGTACTTC
NA	TRBV7-9	TRBJ2-5	NA	CASSPTTGRETQYF	TGTGCCAGCAGCCCAACGACGGGGAGGGAGACCCAGTACTTC
NA	TRBV12-1	TRBJ1-2	NA	CASSTGLSTF	TGTGCCAGCTCCACAGGGCTTAGCACCTTC
once	TRBV5-4	TRBJ2-1	NA	CASTDIASHEQFF	TGTGCCAGCACAGACATCGCGAGCCATGAGCAGTTCTTC
NA	TRBV6-5	TRBJ2-6	NA	CATTTEISGANVLTF	TGTGCCACCACGACTGAGATCTCTGGGGCCAACGTCCTGACTTTC
few	TRBV5-6	TRBJ1-6	NA	CASSLAGWDNSPLHF	TGTGCCAGCAGCTTGGCGGGTTGGGATAATTCACCCCTCCACTTT
NA	TRBV2	TRBJ2-2	TRBD1	CASSDDRGLNTGELFF	TGTGCCAGCAGTGACGACAGGGGCTTGAACACCGGGGAGCTGTTTTTT
NA	TRBV30	TRBJ1-2	NA	CASRRDYGYTF	TGTGCCTCTAGGAGGGACTATGGCTACACCTTC
NA	TRBV29-1	TRBJ2-7	NA	CSVEGVRGDEQYF	TGCAGCGTTGAGGGGGTCAGGGGAGACGAGCAGTACTTC
NA	TRBV11-3	TRBJ2-7	NA	CASSLSPGQRTAYEQYF	TGTGCCAGCAGCTTATCACCGGGACAACGGACAGCCTACGAGCAGTACTTC
few	TRBV21-1	TRBJ2-7	NA	CASSTWGGSSYEQYF	TGTGCCAGCAGCACTTGGGGAGGGTCCTCCTACGAGCAGTACTTC
NA	TRBV18	TRBJ1-5	TRBD1	CASSRDSDQPQHF	TGTGCCAGCTCACGGGACAGTGATCAGCCCCAGCATTTT
NA	TRBV13	TRBJ2-2	NA	CASSLVGAAPNTGELFF	TGTGCCAGCAGCTTAGTAGGGGCAGCCCCGAACACCGGGGAGCTGTTTTTT
NA	TRBV5-6	TRBJ2-3	TRBD2	CASRFQAGGWTDTQYF	TGTGCCAGCAGGTTCCAAGCGGGAGGTTGGACAGATACGCAGTATTTT
NA	TRBV19	TRBJ2-1	TRBD2	CASRTSGRISYNEQFF	TGTGCCAGCCGGACTAGCGGGAGGATCTCCTACAATGAGCAGTTCTTC
NA	TRBV7-9	TRBJ2-7	NA	CASSLGLLHEQYF	TGTGCCAGCAGCTTAGGACTACTTCACGAGCAGTACTTC
NA	TRBV5-6	TRBJ1-1	TRBD1	CASSPGQGAPRKAFF	TGTGCCAGCAGCCCCGGACAGGGGGCCCCGAGGAAAGCTTTCTTT
NA	TRBV27	TRBJ2-1	TRBD2	CASSLWSSGSSYNEQFF	TGTGCCAGCAGTTTATGGAGTAGCGGGAGCTCCTACAATGAGCAGTTCTTC
NA	TRBV27	TRBJ1-5	NA	CASSFSGAQGQPQHF	TGTGCCAGCAGTTTCAGCGGGGCTCAGGGGCAGCCCCAGCATTTT
NA	TRBV10-3	TRBJ2-1	TRBD2	CAISAATGGEHEQFF	TGTGCCATCAGTGCCGCCACCGGGGGGGAGCATGAGCAGTTCTTC
NA	TRBV6-5	TRBJ2-1	NA	CASSSRSNEQFF	TGTGCCAGCAGTTCTCGGAGCAATGAGCAGTTCTTC
NA	TRBV4-1	TRBJ1-5	NA	CASSQNGGSSNQPQHF	TGCGCCAGCAGCCAAAACGGGGGGAGTAGCAATCAGCCCCAGCATTTT
once	TRBV2	TRBJ2-2	NA	CASRYNPGPGELFF	TGTGCCAGCAGATATAACCCAGGGCCCGGGGAGCTGTTTTTT
NA	TRBV4-2	TRBJ2-7	TRBD1	CASSLEDRTYEQYF	TGTGCCAGCAGCCTAGAGGACAGGACCTACGAGCAGTACTTC
few	TRBV5-6	TRBJ2-1	NA	CASSLAGKPYNEQFF	TGTGCCAGCAGCTTGGCGGGGAAACCTTACAATGAGCAGTTCTTC
NA	TRBV30	TRBJ2-4	TRBD2	CAWNSPGLADIQYF	TGTGCCTGGAACTCACCGGGACTAGCTGACATTCAGTACTTC
few	TRBV28	TRBJ2-7	NA	CASSATWYEQYF	TGTGCCAGCAGTGCCACGTGGTACGAGCAGTACTTC
NA	TRBV5-1	TRBJ2-2	NA	CASSLAQGPNTNTGELFF	TGCGCCAGCAGCTTGGCCCAGGGCCCTAATACGAACACCGGGGAGCTGTTTTTT
NA	TRBV5-4	TRBJ1-2	NA	CASSLVLDYGYTF	TGTGCCAGCAGCTTGGTCCTCGACTATGGCTACACCTTC
NA	TRBV7-9	TRBJ1-2	NA	CASSYDSISGYTF	TGTGCCAGCAGCTACGACAGTATCTCTGGCTACACCTTC
NA	TRBV6-4	TRBJ2-3	TRBD2	CASSIGGSTDTQYF	TGTGCCAGCAGTATCGGGGGGTCCACAGATACGCAGTATTTT
NA	TRBV7-7	TRBJ2-5	TRBD2	CASSHGLAGGSETQYF	TGTGCTAGCAGCCACGGACTAGCGGGAGGTAGTGAGACCCAGTACTTC
NA	TRBV6-6	TRBJ1-4	NA	CASSYSTATNEKLFF	TGTGCCAGCAGTTACTCGACAGCAACTAATGAAAAACTGTTTTTT
NA	TRBV6-5	TRBJ2-2	NA	CASSYEGGGPTGELFF	TGTGCCAGCAGTTACGAGGGCGGGGGCCCTACCGGGGAGCTGTTTTTT
NA	TRBV10-3	TRBJ2-1	TRBD2	CAISAGLAGDNEQFF	TGTGCCATCAGTGCGGGACTAGCGGGGGACAATGAGCAGTTCTTC